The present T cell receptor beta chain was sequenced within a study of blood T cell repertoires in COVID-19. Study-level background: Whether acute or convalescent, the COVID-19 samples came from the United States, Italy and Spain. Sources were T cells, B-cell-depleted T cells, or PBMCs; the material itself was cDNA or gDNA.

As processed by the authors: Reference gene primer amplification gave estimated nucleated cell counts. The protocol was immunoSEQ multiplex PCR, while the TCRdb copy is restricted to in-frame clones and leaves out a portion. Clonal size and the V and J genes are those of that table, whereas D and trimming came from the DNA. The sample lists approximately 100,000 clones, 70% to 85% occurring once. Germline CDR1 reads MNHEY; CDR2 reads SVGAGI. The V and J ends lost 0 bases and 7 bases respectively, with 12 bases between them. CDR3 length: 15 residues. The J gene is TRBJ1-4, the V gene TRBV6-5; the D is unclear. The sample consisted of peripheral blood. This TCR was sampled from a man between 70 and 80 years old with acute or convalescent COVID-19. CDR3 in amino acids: CASSYSRVPTEKLFF. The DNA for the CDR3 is TGTGCCAGCAGTTACTCGAGGGTCCCTACTGAAAAACTGTTTTTT.